The next 26 T cell receptor beta chains were all read from a single sample in a study of control samples from healthy donors and cancer patients. The assay was immunoSEQ multiplex PCR, and TCRdb's table has in-frame clones only and misses some. The sample consists of 150,000 or so clones, just over 85% of them appearing once. The sequenced material came from blood. The receptors derive from a man aged 18 to 35 in good health.

This clone was picked up a small number of times. This chain links TRBV9 with TRBJ1-4; TRBD1 agrees at 9 bases. This CDR3 contains 14 residues. V was pared by 3 bases and J by 12 bases, with 9 bases of the junction left unmatched. Germline CDR1 reads SGDLS; CDR2 reads YYNGEE. CDR3 amino acids: CASSGGTGSDQLFF. The CDR3 DNA is TGTGCCAGCAGCGGAGGGACAGGGTCTGATCAACTGTTTTTT.

The chain couples TRBV5-4 to TRBJ2-2; D remains unclear. V lost 0 bases and J 7 bases, leaving 4 bases between the germline ends. The CDR3 loop spans 12 amino acids. The germline CDR1 and CDR2 sequences are SGHNT and YYREEE (reference sequence). The CDR3 is CASSLESGELFF. CDR3 bases: TGTGCCAGCAGCTTGGAGAGCGGGGAGCTGTTTTTT.

The J gene is TRBJ2-7, the V gene TRBV28, with 11 bases that match TRBD1. The CDR3 loop spans 15 amino acids. Trimming removed 4 bases from V and 3 bases from J; junction bases left unmatched: 5. CDR1 is MDHEN and CDR2 is SYDVKM in the germline V gene. The CDR3 reads CASSSPGTGGYEQYF. The DNA for the CDR3 is TGTGCCAGCAGTTCCCCCGGGACAGGGGGCTACGAGCAGTACTTC.

The chain has TRBV5-6 and TRBJ2-7; a weak D match, TRBD1 (6 bases). This CDR3 has 15 residues. Trimming removed 2 bases at V and 0 bases at J, with 12 bases between. CDR1 and CDR2 from the germline V gene are SGHDT and YYEEEE. CDR3 nucleotides: TGTGCCAGCAGCTTACCCGGGACACCCTCCTACGAGCAGTACTTC. Residues: CASSLPGTPSYEQYF.

This rearrangement joins TRBV5-1 to TRBJ2-7, with D uncertain. CDR3 size: 13 residues. Germline CDR1 reads SGHRS; CDR2 reads YFSETQ. Between the trimmed V and J ends, which lost 5 bases and 7 bases, there was a span of 16 bases. The CDR3 reads CASRGTEGWEQYF. CDR3 coding DNA: TGCGCCAGCAGGGGAACGGAAGGTTGGGAGCAGTACTTC.

The genes are TRBV5-4 and TRBJ1-5, with D tentatively TRBD1 (6 bases). This CDR3 region has 16 residues. With 0 bases removed from V and 7 bases from J, the gap between germline ends came to 17 bases. The V gene's germline CDR1 is SGHNT and CDR2 YYREEE (reference sequence). CDR3 DNA: TGTGCCAGCAGCTTGGTGTGGGGGGCGCCTAGGCAGCCCCAGCATTTT. Its protein product is CASSLVWGAPRQPQHF.

V and J are TRBV6-6 and TRBJ2-7; D might be TRBD2 (5 bases). Trimming stripped 4 bases from V and 2 bases from J, with 12 bases between. This CDR3 comprises 14 residues. Germline CDR1 is MNHNY and CDR2 is SVGAGI (reference sequence). CDR3 in DNA: TGTGCCAGCAGTTTCTCCCCGGGGACCTACGAGCAGTACTTC. Translated, it gives CASSFSPGTYEQYF.

This clone was picked up one time. The V gene is TRBV5-1, the J gene TRBJ2-5; perhaps TRBD2 as D (6 bases). V was shortened by 4 bases and J by 5 bases, with 21 bases between the two germline ends. This CDR3 spans 16 amino acids. The germline CDR1 and CDR2 sequences are SGHRS and YFSETQ. The CDR3 coding sequence is TGCGCCAGCAGCCCCCGTTTGACGGAGGCGGGGGAGACCCAGTACTTC. This sequence encodes CASSPRLTEAGETQYF.

The rearrangement links TRBV3-1 (or the pseudogene TRBV3-2) to TRBJ2-7; 7 positions agree with TRBD1. The CDR3 is 13 residues long. Germline values: CDR1 LGHDT, CDR2 YNNKEL (reference sequence). The junction had 4 bases not matched to a gene; V was cut back by 4 bases and J by 4 bases. In nucleotides, the CDR3 is TGTGCCAGCAGCCCCGGGACAGCTTACGAGCAGTACTTC. Protein: CASSPGTAYEQYF.

This clone was detected a few times. The rearrangement links TRBV5-1 to TRBJ1-3; the D gene is possibly TRBD1 (5 bases). Trimming took 6 bases from V and 0 from J, leaving 13 bases between them. Per germline, CDR1 SGHRS and CDR2 YFSETQ. The CDR3 spans 15 residues. CDR3 in DNA: TGCGCCAGCACCACCGGGGGAAACTCTGGAAACACCATATATTTT. Protein sequence: CASTTGGNSGNTIYF.

The gene calls are TRBV5-1 and TRBJ1-3, with TRBD1 matching over 7 bases. The CDR3 extends over 15 amino acids. Germline lookup yields CDR1 SGHRS and CDR2 YFSETQ. V gave up 2 bases and J gave up 7 bases; unmatched junction bases: 9. The CDR3 here is CASSFSTGSGNTIYF. CDR3 nucleotides: TGCGCCAGCAGCTTTTCGACAGGGTCGGGGAACACCATATATTTT.

This clone was detected a few times. In DNA form, the CDR3 reads TGTGCCAGCAGCTTAATGTCCGGGGACACCGGGGAGCTGTTTTTT. Translated: CASSLMSGDTGELFF. V and J are TRBV7-3 and TRBJ2-2, with D perhaps matching TRBD2 (5 bases). CDR3 length: 15 amino acids. In germline, CDR1 is SGHTA, CDR2 FQGTGA. V lost 1 base and J lost 3, with 9 bases in between. Based on the CDR3 plus reference TRBV7-3 and TRBJ2-2, the full variable domain is GAGVSQTPSNKVTEKGKYVELRCDPISGHTALYWYRQSLGQGPEFLIYFQGTGAADDSGLPNDRFFAVRPEGSVSTLKIQRTERGDSAVYLCASSLMSGDTGELFFGEGSRLTVL.

The chain joins TRBV27 to TRBJ2-7, with D possibly being TRBD2 (6 bases). Germline V CDR1 and CDR2: MNHEY, SMNVEV (reference sequence). The CDR3 length is 14 residues. V lost 3 bases, J lost 3 bases, and 12 bases lay in between. CDR3 loop: CASSFGGLNYEQYF. CDR3 DNA sequence: TGTGCCAGCAGTTTTGGCGGACTAAACTACGAGCAGTACTTC.

V and J are TRBV6-5 and TRBJ2-7; tentative D call: TRBD1 (6 bases). Germline CDR1 MNHEY, CDR2 SVGAGI. This CDR3 has 12 residues. Trimming took off 6 bases at V and 3 bases at J, with 9 bases between the two ends. The CDR3 DNA reads as TGTGCCAGCAGAACACAGGGCTACGAGCAGTACTTC. Protein: CASRTQGYEQYF.

The gene calls are TRBV24-1 and TRBJ2-1, with D tentatively TRBD2 (5 bases). The CDR3 is made up of 13 amino acids. The V end lost 5 bases, the J end lost 12 bases, and 16 bases lay between the germline ends. From germline, CDR1 is KGHDR and CDR2 SFDVKD. The CDR3 spells CATSVGSGSGQFF. CDR3 nucleotide sequence: TGTGCCACCAGTGTGGGATCGGGGAGTGGGCAGTTCTTC.

The CDR3 spells CASSFGRVGDSGNTIYF. CDR3 nucleotides: TGTGCCAGCAGTTTTGGGAGAGTAGGGGACTCTGGAAACACCATATATTTT. V gene TRBV28 combines with J gene TRBJ1-3, with a possible D match to TRBD1 (5 bases). The CDR3 loop spans 17 amino acids. The V end was cut by 3 bases, the J end by 0 bases, with 15 bases between. From germline, CDR1 is MDHEN and CDR2 SYDVKM.

In DNA, the CDR3 is TGCGCCAGCAGCCCTGGGCGGCAGAAAGCCACAGATACGCAGTATTTT. Its protein is CASSPGRQKATDTQYF. The genes are TRBV4-3 and TRBJ2-3, with D hard to call. The germline V and J ends were trimmed by 4 bases and 2 bases, with 16 bases remaining between them. CDR1 LGHNA and CDR2 YSLEER come from the germline V gene. The CDR3 length is 16 residues.

V is TRBV18 and J is TRBJ1-2; D uncertain. CDR1 and CDR2 from the germline V gene are KGHSH and LQKENI. This CDR3 has 13 residues. Trimming stripped 3 bases from V and 10 bases from J, with 15 bases between. CDR3 in DNA: TGTGCCAGCTCACCCAATCCCCAGGACTACTACACCTTC. Its translation is CASSPNPQDYYTF.

The V gene is TRBV28, the J gene TRBJ2-5; 7 bases fit TRBD1. Trimming took 5 bases from V and 2 from J; bases not matched to a gene: 8. Germline CDR1 and CDR2: MDHEN and SYDVKM. The CDR3 has 15 amino acids. The CDR3 protein is CASSPGTEFQETQYF. The DNA for the CDR3 is TGTGCCAGCAGTCCCGGGACAGAGTTTCAAGAGACCCAGTACTTC.

The V and J genes are TRBV29-1 and TRBJ2-1; D is perhaps TRBD2 (6 bases). Germline CDR1 SQVTM, CDR2 ANQGSEA. The CDR3 has 14 amino acids. V was clipped by 7 bases and J by 4 bases, with 17 bases between them. The CDR3: CSALLRDSYNEQFF. The CDR3 nucleotides are TGCAGCGCACTACTTAGGGACTCGTACAATGAGCAGTTCTTC.

J is TRBJ2-5 and V is TRBV11-1; TRBD1 matches 8 bases. Unmatched junction bases numbered 7, after V lost 5 bases and J lost 2 bases. This CDR3 has 15 amino acids. Germline CDR1 and CDR2: SGHAT and FQDESV (reference sequence). The CDR3 DNA sequence: TGTGCCAGCAGCCAAAGACAGGGGAGGCAAGAGACCCAGTACTTC. It is translated as CASSQRQGRQETQYF.

This clone was detected only a few times. V and J are TRBV6-4 and TRBJ2-2; the D gene is possibly TRBD2 (6 bases). This CDR3 comprises 15 residues. The germline CDR1 and CDR2 sequences are MRHNA and SNTAGT. Trimming took 0 bases from V and 1 from J, leaving 6 bases between them. This CDR3 is CASSDSAGNTGELFF. The DNA for the CDR3 is TGTGCCAGCAGTGACTCAGCGGGGAACACCGGGGAGCTGTTTTTT.

The rearrangement joins TRBV7-3 to TRBJ2-3, with unresolved D. Germline loops: CDR1 SGHTA, CDR2 FQGTGA. The CDR3 totals 13 residues. Between the trimmed V and J ends, which lost 8 bases and 0 bases, there was a span of 9 bases. CDR3 bases: TGTGCCAGCGCCGACGGGAGCACAGATACGCAGTATTTT. It specifies CASADGSTDTQYF.

The rearrangement uses TRBV5-1 and TRBJ1-3; D may be TRBD1 (6 bases). This CDR3 region has 14 residues. Germline V gives CDR1 SGHRS, CDR2 YFSETQ. V was clipped by 4 bases and J by 3 bases, with 11 bases between them. The CDR3 DNA reads TGCGCCAGCAGCCAAGACAGGAATGGAAACACCATATATTTT. Protein product: CASSQDRNGNTIYF.

This chain joins TRBV3-1 (or the pseudogene TRBV3-2) and TRBJ1-5, with D unresolved. The CDR3 covers 15 residues. From germline, CDR1 is LGHDT and CDR2 YNNKEL (reference sequence). V was pared by 0 bases and J by 5 bases, with 11 bases between. CDR3 DNA sequence: TGTGCCAGCAGCCAAGATAATAGCCTCTATCAGCCCCAGCATTTT. Protein product: CASSQDNSLYQPQHF.

The V gene is TRBV3-1 (or the pseudogene TRBV3-2), the J gene TRBJ1-1; D ambiguous. Germline values: CDR1 LGHDT, CDR2 YNNKEL (reference sequence). V was pared by 2 bases and J by 1 base, with 8 bases between. This CDR3 region has 14 residues. The CDR3 sequence: CASSQLPQNTEAFF. The CDR3 DNA reads as TGTGCCAGCAGCCAACTGCCCCAGAACACTGAAGCTTTCTTT.